This T cell receptor beta chain was captured by sequencing in a study of human T cells and chemical hapten exposure. Noted time point: patch test 1, 2 weeks after DPC sensitization. Regarding treatment: therapeutic diphenylcyclopropenone sensitization with weekly scalp DPC. It was from unfractionated whole blood that total RNA was extracted. Prior to each patch test being applied, blood was drawn. This CDR3 is 13 amino acids long. Germline V gene lookup returns CDR1 KGHSH and CDR2 LQKENI. Trimming stripped 6 bases from V and 3 bases from J, with 11 bases between. Unique molecular identifiers were attached to individual cDNA molecules during library preparation. TCRdb ran MiXCR on the RACE reads and lists one entry per CDR3 protein. The table has about 41,000 distinct CDR3 sequences, around 3.8% seen once. This clonotype came up many times.

This specimen consisted of whole blood, obtained in connection with sensitization to the hapten diphenylcyclopropenone (DPC). This chain uses TRBV18 with TRBJ1-1; no firm D call. The origin of this receptor is a man aged 50 to 59 with alopecia areata. Some clones in this sample may be carry-over from other donors' samples. The CDR3 loop is CASSLLQDTEAFF. As DNA, the CDR3 is TGTGCCAGCTCGTTGCTTCAGGACACTGAAGCTTTCTTT.